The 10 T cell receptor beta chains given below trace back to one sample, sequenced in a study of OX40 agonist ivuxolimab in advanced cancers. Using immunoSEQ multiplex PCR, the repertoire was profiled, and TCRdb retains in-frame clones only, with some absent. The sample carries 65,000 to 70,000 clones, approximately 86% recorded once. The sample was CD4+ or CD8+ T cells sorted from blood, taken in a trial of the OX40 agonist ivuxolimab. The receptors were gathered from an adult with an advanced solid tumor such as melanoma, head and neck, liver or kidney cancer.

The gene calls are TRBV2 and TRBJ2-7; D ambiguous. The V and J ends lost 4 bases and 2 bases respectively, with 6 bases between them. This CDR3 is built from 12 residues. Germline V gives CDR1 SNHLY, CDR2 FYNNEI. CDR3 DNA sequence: TGTGCCAGCAGTGTAAAACCCTACGAGCAGTACTTC. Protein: CASSVKPYEQYF.

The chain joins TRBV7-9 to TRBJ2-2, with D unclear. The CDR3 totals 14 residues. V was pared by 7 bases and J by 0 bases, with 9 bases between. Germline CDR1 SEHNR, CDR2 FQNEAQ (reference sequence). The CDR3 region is CASKQGTNTGELFF. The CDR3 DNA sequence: TGTGCCAGCAAACAAGGCACGAACACCGGGGAGCTGTTTTTT.

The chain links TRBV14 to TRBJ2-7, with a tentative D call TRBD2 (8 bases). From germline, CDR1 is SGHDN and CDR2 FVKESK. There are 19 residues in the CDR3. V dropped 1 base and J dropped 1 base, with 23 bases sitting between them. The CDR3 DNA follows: TGTGCCAGCAGCCAAGGTACCAGGGGGACTAGGGCCACTTCCTACGAGCAGTACTTC. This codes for CASSQGTRGTRATSYEQYF.

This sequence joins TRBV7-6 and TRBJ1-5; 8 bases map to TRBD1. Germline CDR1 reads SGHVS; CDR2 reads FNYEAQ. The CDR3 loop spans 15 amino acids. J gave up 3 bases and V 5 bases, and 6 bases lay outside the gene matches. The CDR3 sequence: CASSQGQGYNQPQHF. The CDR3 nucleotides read TGTGCCAGCAGCCAAGGACAGGGCTACAATCAGCCCCAGCATTTT.

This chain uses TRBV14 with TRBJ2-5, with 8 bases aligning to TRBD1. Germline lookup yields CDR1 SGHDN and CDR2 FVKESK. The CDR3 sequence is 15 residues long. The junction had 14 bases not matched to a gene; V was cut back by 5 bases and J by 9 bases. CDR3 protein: CASSAMTGANVAQYF. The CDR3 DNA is TGTGCCAGCAGCGCGATGACAGGGGCTAACGTGGCCCAGTACTTC.

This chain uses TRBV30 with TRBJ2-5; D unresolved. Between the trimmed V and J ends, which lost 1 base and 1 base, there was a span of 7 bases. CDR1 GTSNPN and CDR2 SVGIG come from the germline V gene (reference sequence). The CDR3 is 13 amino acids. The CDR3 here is CAWSGAAQETQYF. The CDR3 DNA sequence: TGTGCCTGGAGTGGGGCAGCCCAAGAGACCCAGTACTTC.

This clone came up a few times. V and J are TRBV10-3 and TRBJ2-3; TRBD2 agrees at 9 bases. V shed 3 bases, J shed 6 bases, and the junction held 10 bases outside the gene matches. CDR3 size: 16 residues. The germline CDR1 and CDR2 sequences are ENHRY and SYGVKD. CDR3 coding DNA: TGTGCCATCAGTGACCAGCGGGGGGTAGGTGAGGATACGCAGTATTTT. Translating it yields CAISDQRGVGEDTQYF.

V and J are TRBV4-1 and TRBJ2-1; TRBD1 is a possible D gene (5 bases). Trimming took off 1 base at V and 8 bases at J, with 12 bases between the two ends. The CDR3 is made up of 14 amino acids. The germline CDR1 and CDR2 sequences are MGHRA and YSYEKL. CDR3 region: CASSQGPSGYEQFF. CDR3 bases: TGCGCCAGCAGCCAAGGACCATCAGGGTATGAGCAGTTCTTC.

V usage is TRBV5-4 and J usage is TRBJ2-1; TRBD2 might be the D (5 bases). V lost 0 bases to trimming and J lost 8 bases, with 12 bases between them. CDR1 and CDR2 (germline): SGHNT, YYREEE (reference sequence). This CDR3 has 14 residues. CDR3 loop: CASSLARGIDEQFF. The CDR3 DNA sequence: TGTGCCAGCAGCTTGGCTCGGGGAATCGATGAGCAGTTCTTC.

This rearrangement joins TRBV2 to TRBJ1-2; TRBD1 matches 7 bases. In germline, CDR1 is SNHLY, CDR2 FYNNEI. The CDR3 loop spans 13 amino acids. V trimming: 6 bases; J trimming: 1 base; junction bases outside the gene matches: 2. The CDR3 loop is CASRRDSNYGYTF. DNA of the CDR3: TGTGCCAGCAGGAGGGACAGTAACTATGGCTACACCTTC. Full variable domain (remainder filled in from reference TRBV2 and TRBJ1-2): EPEVTQTPSHQVTQMGQEVILRCVPISNHLYFYWYRQILGQKVEFLVSFYNNEISEKSEIFDDQFSVERPDGSNFTLKIRSTKLEDSAMYFCASRRDSNYGYTFGSGTRLTVV.